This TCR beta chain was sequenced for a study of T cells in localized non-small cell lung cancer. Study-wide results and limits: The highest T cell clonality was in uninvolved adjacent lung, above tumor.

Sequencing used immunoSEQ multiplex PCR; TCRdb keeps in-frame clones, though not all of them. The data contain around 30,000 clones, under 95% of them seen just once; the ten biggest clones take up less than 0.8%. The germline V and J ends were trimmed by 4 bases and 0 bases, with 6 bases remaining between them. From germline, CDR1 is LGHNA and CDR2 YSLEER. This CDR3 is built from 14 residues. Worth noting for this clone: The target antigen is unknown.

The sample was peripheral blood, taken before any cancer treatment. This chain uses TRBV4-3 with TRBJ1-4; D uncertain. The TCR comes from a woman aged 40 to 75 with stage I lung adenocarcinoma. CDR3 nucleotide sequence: TGCGCCAGCAGCCCGGGAACAACTAATGAAAAACTGTTTTTT. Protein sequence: CASSPGTTNEKLFF.